Shown below are 13 T cell receptor beta chains from a single sample sequenced in a study of beta chain features in type 1 diabetes. The isolated RNA, all of it, was reverse transcribed, so expressed TCRB transcripts were what got sequenced. Clones were read by immunoSEQ multiplex PCR, and TCRdb kept only the in-frame ones, dropping some. The sample holds about half a million clones; about an eighth are singletons and the top ten take roughly 0.046%. Sequencing was carried out using naive CD4+ T cells from blood. Every receptor here comes from a woman aged 18 to 35 in good health.

The CDR3 sequence: CASSAWTGFRETQYF. CDR3 in DNA: TGTGCCAGCAGCGCCTGGACAGGGTTCAGGGAGACCCAGTACTTC. This sequence joins TRBV7-2 and TRBJ2-5; 8 bases are shared with TRBD1. CDR3 length: 15 residues. The germline gives CDR1 SGHTA, CDR2 FQGNSA. The ends lost 5 bases at V and 5 bases at J; junction bases unmatched: 10.

This clone was detected ten times or more. The chain joins TRBV7-9 to TRBJ2-4; TRBD2 is a possible D gene (6 bases). Trimming took off 1 base at V and 10 bases at J, with 11 bases between the two ends. This CDR3 region has 13 residues. Germline V lookup: CDR1 SEHNR, CDR2 FQNEAQ (reference sequence). The CDR3 protein is CASSLGGGGIQYF. The CDR3 DNA is TGTGCCAGCAGCTTAGGCGGCGGAGGGATTCAGTACTTC.

This clone was counted only a few times. The genes are TRBV12-5 and TRBJ1-5; TRBD1 matches at 7 bases. CDR1 is LGHNT and CDR2 is FRNRAP in the germline V gene. The ends lost 5 bases at V and 2 bases at J; junction bases unmatched: 6. The length of the CDR3 is 15 residues. DNA for the CDR3: TGTGCTAGTGGTACAGGGGCCCTGGGCAATCAGCCCCAGCATTTT. It encodes CASGTGALGNQPQHF.

There are a few counts of this clone. The J gene is TRBJ2-2, the V gene TRBV7-9; perhaps TRBD2 as D (5 bases). The length of the CDR3 is 15 residues. Germline lookup yields CDR1 SEHNR and CDR2 FQNEAQ (reference sequence). The V end lost 7 bases, the J end lost 4 bases, and 16 bases lay between the germline ends. The CDR3 loop reads CASTSGGWATGELFF. The CDR3 bases are TGTGCCAGCACCTCCGGAGGTTGGGCCACCGGGGAGCTGTTTTTT.

J is TRBJ2-7 and V is TRBV19, with 8 bases identical to TRBD2. J gave up 0 bases and V 6 bases, and 7 bases lay outside the gene matches. CDR3 length: 15 amino acids. Germline-derived CDR1 and CDR2 are LNHDA and SQIVND (reference sequence). As DNA, the CDR3 is TGTGCCAGTAGGCGGACTAGCTTCGACTCCTACGAGCAGTACTTC. It encodes CASRRTSFDSYEQYF.

This clone was found once. This chain joins TRBV9 and TRBJ2-3, with D possibly matching TRBD1 (6 bases). V lost 0 bases, J lost 0 bases, and 8 bases lay in between. CDR1 and CDR2 from the germline V gene are SGDLS and YYNGEE. The CDR3 sequence is 15 residues long. Here the CDR3 reads CASSVAQGSTDTQYF. The CDR3 DNA sequence: TGTGCCAGCAGCGTAGCTCAGGGGAGCACAGATACGCAGTATTTT.

This clone was seen a handful of times. The chain joins TRBV6-1 to TRBJ2-1; D not resolved. CDR1 and CDR2 from the germline V gene are MNHNS and SASEGT. There are 14 residues in the CDR3. The V end was cut by 5 bases, the J end by 10 bases, with 18 bases between. The chain's CDR3 is CASSPSSQIGEQFF. DNA for the CDR3: TGTGCCAGCAGTCCCAGTAGCCAAATCGGGGAGCAGTTCTTC.

This clone appeared a few times. The V gene is TRBV28, the J gene TRBJ2-7; the D is unclear. The germline V gene has CDR1 MDHEN and CDR2 SYDVKM. The V end lost 5 bases, the J end lost 8 bases, and 7 bases lay between the germline ends. The CDR3 length is 10 residues. This CDR3 reads CASSVLQQYV. The CDR3 DNA is TGTGCCAGCAGTGTCTTGCAGCAGTACGTC.

This clone was seen only a few times. Since a much larger clone is just one base distant, this may be a read error. V gene TRBV9 combines with J gene TRBJ2-1; D gene unclear. The CDR3 totals 11 residues. Per germline, CDR1 SGDLS and CDR2 YYNGEE. V lost 1 base, J lost 4 bases, and 0 bases lay in between. The chain's CDR3 is CASSVYNEQFF. In nucleotides, the CDR3 is TGTGCCAGCAGCGTATACAATGAGCAGTTCTTC.

The chain is built from TRBV1 and TRBJ1-2. TRBV1 is shown as a pseudogene. This CDR3 spans 16 amino acids. The CDR3 region has the DNA TGCACCAGCAGCCAAGATGGAGGGACGCTAATCTATGGCTACACCTTC. This encodes CTSSQDGGTLIYGYTF.

Only a few counts were recorded for this clone. The J gene is TRBJ2-4, the V gene TRBV25-1; D unresolved. Trimming took 6 bases from V and 0 from J, leaving 12 bases between them. Per germline, CDR1 MGHDK and CDR2 SYGVNS. This CDR3 contains 15 residues. CDR3: CASSGAEKAKNIQYF. The CDR3 DNA reads TGTGCCAGCAGCGGTGCAGAGAAAGCCAAAAACATTCAGTACTTC. The variable domain in full, completed from reference TRBV25-1 and TRBJ2-4, reads EADIYQTPRYLVIGTGKKITLECSQTMGHDKMYWYQQDPGMELHLIHYSYGVNSTEKGDLSSESTVSRIRTEHFPLTLESARPSHTSQYLCASSGAEKAKNIQYFGAGTRLSVL.

This clone has a handful of counts. In nucleotides, the CDR3 is TGTGCCTGGAGGCCAACAGGGGGCGGTCGAATCTATGGCTACACCTTC. This sequence encodes CAWRPTGGGRIYGYTF. The V call is TRBV30, the J call TRBJ1-2; 9 nucleotides align to TRBD1. Germline values: CDR1 GTSNPN, CDR2 SVGIG (reference sequence). J lost 4 bases, V lost 3 bases, and 12 bases had no gene match. This CDR3 comprises 16 residues.

Only a few counts were recorded for this clone. V and J are TRBV19 and TRBJ2-7, with D perhaps TRBD2 (5 bases). Germline V CDR1 and CDR2: LNHDA, SQIVND (reference sequence). The ends were cut back, 3 bases at V and 4 bases at J, with 7 bases in the middle. CDR3 length: 12 amino acids. The CDR3 is CASSIREYEQYF. For the CDR3, the DNA is TGTGCCAGTAGTATTCGGGAATACGAGCAGTACTTC.